Listed here are 2 T cell receptor beta chains from one sample, sequenced in a study of OX40 agonist ivuxolimab in advanced cancers. The protocol was immunoSEQ multiplex PCR, while the TCRdb copy is restricted to in-frame clones and leaves out a portion. The table shows 90,000 or so clones, with about 90% occurring only once. Sample: CD4+ or CD8+ T cells sorted from blood, taken in a trial of the OX40 agonist ivuxolimab. The receptors here all came from an adult with an advanced solid tumor such as melanoma, head and neck, liver or kidney cancer.

The V gene is TRBV9, the J gene TRBJ2-3, with no clear D. The CDR3 sequence is 15 residues long. Trimming removed 0 bases at V and 2 bases at J, with 10 bases between. In germline, CDR1 is SGDLS, CDR2 YYNGEE. CDR3 sequence reads: CASSVGGRNTDTQYF. Written as DNA, the CDR3 is TGTGCCAGCAGCGTAGGTGGCAGAAACACAGATACGCAGTATTTT. The full variable domain, with the rest looked up from reference TRBV9 and TRBJ2-3, is DSGVTQTPKHLITATGQRVTLRCSPRSGDLSVYWYQQSLDQGLQFLIQYYNGEERAKGNILERFSAQQFPDLHSELNLSSLELGDSALYFCASSVGGRNTDTQYFGPGTRLTVL.

J is TRBJ1-4 and V is TRBV7-9; D unclear. There are 13 residues in the CDR3. Germline V CDR1 and CDR2: SEHNR, FQNEAQ (reference sequence). Trimming shortened V by 6 bases and J by 7 bases, and 12 bases separated the two germline ends. The CDR3 reads CASRESEGEKLFF. Written as DNA, the CDR3 is TGTGCCAGCAGAGAGTCCGAGGGTGAAAAACTGTTTTTT.